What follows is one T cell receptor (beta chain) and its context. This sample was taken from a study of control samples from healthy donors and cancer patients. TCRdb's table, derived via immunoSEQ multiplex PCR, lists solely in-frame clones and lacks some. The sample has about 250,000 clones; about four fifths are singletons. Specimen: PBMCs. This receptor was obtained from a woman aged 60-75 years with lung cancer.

CDR3 sequence (DNA): TGTGCCACCAGCAGAGATCCCGTAGCCGGGGAGCTGTTTTTT. This sequence encodes CATSRDPVAGELFF. The genes are TRBV15 and TRBJ2-2, with D hard to call. V shed 0 bases and J shed 6 bases, with 8 bases lying between them. The CDR3 contains 14 residues. Germline CDR1 is LNHNV and CDR2 is YYDKDF (reference sequence).